This T cell receptor (beta chain) was identified in a study of cytomegalovirus exposure and HLA in healthy donors. For this clone: The antigen is undetermined.

General observations from the study: Earlier findings revealed that most TCR beta V segments proved productive either about 87% or about 30% of the time. Per published accounts, TCR beta sequences correctly predicted the HLA-A and HLA-B alleles of most subjects.

The primer mix had 60 Vbeta and 13 Jbeta primers. Clones were sequenced by immunoSEQ multiplex PCR, and TCRdb holds only the in-frame ones, with some missing. The sample comprises around 75,000 clones, 75% to 85% of which are singletons, and about 3.5% rests with the top ten. Germline V gives CDR1 LGHNA, CDR2 YSLEER. The CDR3 extends over 17 amino acids. Trimming took off 3 bases at V and 3 bases at J, with 20 bases between the two ends. This rearrangement joins TRBV4-3 to TRBJ1-1, with TRBD1 as a possible D gene (5 bases). The TCR was taken from a man between 35 and 55 years old in good health and CMV-seronegative. What was sequenced was PBMCs. CDR3 nucleotides: TGCGCCAGCAGCCAGTCCCTCGGTGAAGGGGTGGACACTGAAGCTTTCTTT. Its translation: CASSQSLGEGVDTEAFF.